A single sample is the source of the 27 T cell receptor beta chains below, sequenced in a study of T cells in Graves' hyperthyroidism and ophthalmopathy. There were TCR beta CDR3 regions amplified from RNA transcripts. With the HTBI primer set, the TCR CDR3 went through a first round of RT-PCR. TCRdb reanalysed the multiplex PCR reads using MiXCR and keeps one entry per CDR3 protein. The table lists 45,000 or so distinct CDR3 sequences, 49% of them singletons. What was sequenced was peripheral blood or thyroid tissue (not recorded which). The receptors originated from a woman between 45 and 60 years old with Graves' hyperthyroidism.

This clonotype has a count of ten or more. This rearrangement joins TRBV12-3 or TRBV12-4 to TRBJ1-2, with D possibly matching TRBD1 (6 bases). The CDR3 loop spans 15 amino acids. The V and J ends lost 6 bases and 2 bases respectively, with 16 bases between them. For the CDR3, the DNA is TGTGCCAGCAGCAAGACAGGCGCCCGGAACTATGGCTACACCTTC. Protein sequence: CASSKTGARNYGYTF.

This chain uses TRBV12-3 or TRBV12-4 with TRBJ2-5, with TRBD2 matching 13 bases. V shed 3 bases and J 4 bases; nucleotides not matched to a gene: 2. CDR3 length: 15 residues. CDR3 region: CASSLRLAGGETQYF. CDR3 coding DNA: TGTGCCAGCAGTTTGCGACTAGCGGGAGGAGAGACCCAGTACTTC.

This clonotype was recorded many times. This chain connects TRBV9 to TRBJ1-1, with no clear D. The CDR3 sequence is 15 residues long. Deletions cut 4 bases from V and 1 base from J, with 14 bases between. Per the germline V gene, CDR1 is SGDLS and CDR2 is YYNGEE. DNA for the CDR3: TGTGCCAGCAGCCCCCGGGTGGACCAGAACACTGAAGCTTTCTTT. It translates to CASSPRVDQNTEAFF.

The chain carries TRBV7-2 and TRBJ2-7, with 10 positions matching TRBD1. The germline CDR1 and CDR2 sequences are SGHTA and FQGNSA. CDR3 length: 16 residues. Losses at the gene ends were 5 bases for V and 5 bases for J; bases not matched to a gene: 12. CDR3 nucleotide sequence: TGTGCCAGCAGCCAAGATGGACAGGGGGTATACGACGAGCAGTACTTC. Translating it yields CASSQDGQGVYDEQYF.

The chain uses TRBV2 and TRBJ1-1; D is uncertain. CDR1 is SNHLY and CDR2 is FYNNEI in the germline V gene. This CDR3 has 13 residues. Trimming pared 4 bases from V and 3 bases from J, leaving 9 bases between. The CDR3 sequence is CASSAQLHTEAFF. In nucleotides, the CDR3 is TGTGCCAGCAGTGCCCAGCTCCACACTGAAGCTTTCTTT.

This clonotype was observed many times. The gene calls are TRBV4-1 and TRBJ1-2; D possibly corresponds to TRBD1 (5 bases). V dropped 0 bases and J dropped 7 bases, with 30 bases sitting between them. Germline loops: CDR1 MGHRA, CDR2 YSYEKL. The CDR3 contains 20 residues. CDR3 protein: CASSQELSASFRGSQGGYTF. In DNA form, the CDR3 reads TGCGCCAGCAGCCAAGAATTATCTGCTTCGTTTAGGGGATCTCAGGGTGGCTACACCTTC.

This clonotype occurred many times. The chain has TRBV10-3 and TRBJ1-1; TRBD1 might be the D (5 bases). CDR3 size: 12 residues. Germline V CDR1 and CDR2: ENHRY, SYGVKD. Trimming shortened V by 6 bases and J by 3 bases, and 8 bases separated the two germline ends. The CDR3 sequence is CAIRGVDTEAFF. The CDR3 nucleotides are TGTGCCATCAGGGGGGTGGACACTGAAGCTTTCTTT.

V gene TRBV7-2 combines with J gene TRBJ1-2; 8 nucleotides align to TRBD1. The trim removed 6 bases at V and 4 bases at J, leaving 7 bases unmatched. Per germline, CDR1 SGHTA and CDR2 FQGNSA. The CDR3 is made up of 14 amino acids. Written as DNA, the CDR3 is TGTGCCAGCAGTCGAGGGGACAGGCCCTATGGCTACACCTTC. It yields the protein CASSRGDRPYGYTF.

The rearrangement uses TRBV20-1 and TRBJ2-7; TRBD2 aligns across 14 bases. The CDR3 sequence is 14 residues long. With V trimmed by 4 bases and J by 7 bases, 6 bases remained unmatched. Per the germline V gene, CDR1 is DFQATT and CDR2 is SNEGSKA (reference sequence). The CDR3 DNA reads as TGCAGTGCTATTGCCGGGACTAGCGGGAGAGAGCAGTACTTC. It translates to CSAIAGTSGREQYF.

Many counts were recorded for this clonotype. The chain carries TRBV10-3 and TRBJ1-2; weak D call: TRBD1 (6 bases). CDR1 is ENHRY and CDR2 is SYGVKD in the germline V gene. Trimming cost V 0 bases and J 7 bases, with 24 bases left between them. The CDR3 consists of 18 residues. The CDR3 here is CAISESPGATIQSGGYTF. CDR3 DNA sequence: TGTGCCATCAGTGAGTCTCCGGGGGCGACAATTCAGAGCGGTGGCTACACCTTC.

A remark on this clonotype: The junction departs from the called germline gene at one end, perhaps through a read error. The CDR3 DNA sequence: TGTGCCAGCAACTTGGTAAGGGGTGCGAACGATGGCTACGCCTTC. It yields the protein CASNLVRGANDGYAF. V and J are TRBV5-6 and TRBJ1-2; tentative D call: TRBD1 (5 bases). CDR1 is SGHDT, CDR2 YYEEEE, per germline. CDR3 size: 15 residues.

This rearrangement joins TRBV7-3 to TRBJ2-5; D is unresolved. The germline gives CDR1 SGHTA, CDR2 FQGTGA. V dropped 5 bases and J dropped 4 bases, with 11 bases sitting between them. The CDR3 spans 13 residues. CDR3 nucleotide sequence: TGTGCCAGCAGCCCCACCCGTGGAGAGACCCAGTACTTC. Translated, it gives CASSPTRGETQYF.

The chain links TRBV7-9 to TRBJ1-5; 7 bases line up with TRBD1. Germline V gene sequence: CDR1 SEHNR, CDR2 FQNEAQ (reference sequence). This CDR3 has 17 residues. J lost 3 bases, V lost 5 bases, and 13 bases had no gene match. The CDR3 DNA reads TGTGCCAGCAGCGGACCCCTACAGGGGTTAGACAATCAGCCCCAGCATTTT. Encoded protein: CASSGPLQGLDNQPQHF.

This clonotype was counted many times. The gene calls are TRBV7-2 and TRBJ2-7; D is possibly TRBD2 (5 bases). Trimming removed 1 base from V and 8 bases from J, with 9 bases in between. The CDR3 runs 12 residues. Germline lookup yields CDR1 SGHTA and CDR2 FQGNSA. CDR3 protein: CASSLVGSKQYF. The CDR3 region has the DNA TGTGCCAGCAGCTTAGTTGGGAGCAAGCAGTACTTC. Full variable domain (remainder filled in from reference TRBV7-2 and TRBJ2-7): GAGVSQSPSNKVTEKGKDVELRCDPISGHTALYWYRQSLGQGLEFLIYFQGNSAPDKSGLPSDRFSAERTGGSVSTLTIQRTQQEDSAVYLCASSLVGSKQYFGPGTRLTVT.

In this sample, this clonotype turned up a few times. The rearrangement uses TRBV10-3 and TRBJ1-2, with D perhaps TRBD1 (6 bases). Germline V gives CDR1 ENHRY, CDR2 SYGVKD. Trimming took off 6 bases at V and 5 bases at J, with 16 bases between the two ends. The CDR3 spans 14 residues. CDR3 amino acids: CAIRAAGAQYGYTF. The CDR3 DNA sequence: TGTGCCATCAGGGCCGCAGGGGCGCAATATGGCTACACCTTC.

The table lists this clonotype with many counts. The chain is built from TRBV5-4 and TRBJ1-1, with 7 bases aligning to TRBD1. The V gene end was trimmed by 1 base and the J gene end by 10 bases; junction bases not matched to a gene: 13. Germline loops: CDR1 SGHNT, CDR2 YYREEE (reference sequence). The CDR3 has 15 residues. The CDR3 sequence is CASSLKGQNGARAFF. The CDR3 nucleotides are TGTGCCAGCAGCTTGAAGGGACAGAATGGTGCGCGAGCTTTCTTT.

Points on this clonotype: An end of the junction differs from the germline gene, which may be a read error. V gene TRBV4-1 combines with J gene TRBJ2-6; TRBD2 is a possible D gene (6 bases). Germline V lookup: CDR1 MGHRA, CDR2 YSYEKL. The length of the CDR3 is 17 residues. The CDR3 reads CASSQEYRGGGANVLAF. The CDR3 DNA reads as TGCGCCAGCAGCCAAGAATATAGGGGAGGTGGGGCCAACGTCCTGGCTTTC.

V is TRBV20-1 and J is TRBJ1-2; 12 nucleotides align to TRBD1. The CDR3 totals 16 residues. V dropped 0 bases and J dropped 2; count of bases not matched to a gene: 4. Germline-derived CDR1 and CDR2 are DFQATT and SNEGSKA (reference sequence). CDR3 protein: CSARDRDRGQNYGYTF. The CDR3 DNA is TGCAGTGCTAGAGATAGGGACAGGGGGCAGAACTATGGCTACACCTTC.

Points on this clonotype: With a much larger clone just one base away, this may be a read error. The chain couples TRBV4-3 to TRBJ1-4; D not resolved. This CDR3 has 16 residues. V was cut by 0 bases and J by 6 bases, with 14 bases left in between. Germline V gene sequence: CDR1 LGHNA, CDR2 YSLEER. CDR3 in amino acids: CASSQEGGPRDEKLFF. The CDR3 DNA is TGCGCCAGCAGCCAAGAGGGAGGACCGCGGGATGAAAAACTGTTTTTT.

V usage is TRBV15 and J usage is TRBJ2-5, with D maybe TRBD1 (6 bases). The germline V gene has CDR1 LNHNV and CDR2 YYDKDF (reference sequence). V was shortened by 3 bases and J by 2 bases, with 10 bases between the two germline ends. The CDR3 loop spans 14 amino acids. The CDR3 sequence: CATSSLGQQETQYF. The DNA of the CDR3 is TGTGCCACCAGCAGTTTAGGACAGCAAGAGACCCAGTACTTC.

This clonotype was counted between two and nine times. As DNA, the CDR3 is TGTGCCAGCAGAACTATTAGCAATCAGCCCCAGCATTTT. It translates to CASRTISNQPQHF. The chain uses TRBV2 and TRBJ1-5; no clear D gene. Germline assignment: CDR1 SNHLY and CDR2 FYNNEI. With 6 bases removed from V and 0 bases from J, the gap between germline ends came to 6 bases. The CDR3 contains 13 residues.

This clonotype was recorded at least ten times. The chain links TRBV7-3 to TRBJ2-2; D may correspond to TRBD1 or TRBD2 (6 bases each). Germline CDR1 is SGHTA and CDR2 is FQGTGA. This CDR3 is built from 15 residues. The germline V and J ends were trimmed by 2 bases and 5 bases, with 12 bases remaining between them. The CDR3 DNA reads TGTGCCAGCAGCTTATTAGGGGGGCGAACCGGGGAGCTGTTTTTT. It yields the protein CASSLLGGRTGELFF.

This clonotype was seen many times. The rearrangement uses TRBV7-2 and TRBJ2-2, with TRBD2 identical over 8 bases. This CDR3 contains 20 residues. The V and J ends lost 2 bases and 1 base, in that order; junction bases with no gene match: 15. Per the germline V gene, CDR1 is SGHTA and CDR2 is FQGNSA. The CDR3 loop reads CASSLPILYSGKRNTGELFF. The CDR3 DNA reads as TGTGCCAGCAGCTTACCGATACTTTATAGCGGGAAACGGAACACCGGGGAGCTGTTTTTT.

The chain joins TRBV4-3 to TRBJ2-3, with D tentatively TRBD2 (6 bases). Germline CDR1 is LGHNA and CDR2 is YSLEER. V was cut by 3 bases and J by 7 bases, with 14 bases left in between. This CDR3 spans 14 amino acids. CDR3 coding DNA: TGCGCCAGCAGCCACCTTGGGGGGAAGAATACGCAGTATTTT. It codes for CASSHLGGKNTQYF.

This chain uses TRBV10-3 with TRBJ2-7, with TRBD2 matching over 13 bases. The CDR3 totals 17 residues. CDR1 and CDR2 from the germline V gene are ENHRY and SYGVKD. After removal of 5 bases from V and 2 bases from J, the junction contained 9 bases not matched to a gene. The CDR3 protein is CAISWGLAGSITYEQYF. The CDR3 coding sequence is TGTGCCATCAGTTGGGGACTAGCGGGGAGCATCACCTACGAGCAGTACTTC.

The chain is built from TRBV10-3 and TRBJ2-7; 8 bases fit TRBD2. The length of the CDR3 is 14 residues. The trim removed 5 bases at V and 4 bases at J, leaving 7 bases unmatched. Germline loops: CDR1 ENHRY, CDR2 SYGVKD. The CDR3 DNA reads TGTGCCATCAGTCACAAGCGGGAGAATTACGAGCAGTACTTC. Protein product: CAISHKRENYEQYF.

This clonotype was observed at least ten times. The chain carries TRBV30 and TRBJ1-6, with D possibly matching TRBD1 (5 bases). The V gene's germline CDR1 is GTSNPN and CDR2 SVGIG (reference sequence). CDR3 length equals 13 residues. V was pared by 1 base and J by 9 bases, with 10 bases between. CDR3 nucleotides: TGTGCCTGGAGTGACAGCGACAGTTCACCCCTCCACTTT. Residues: CAWSDSDSSPLHF.